This T cell receptor (beta chain) was identified in a study of T cells in Graves' hyperthyroidism and ophthalmopathy. A few counts support this clonotype. CDR1 is SGHAT, CDR2 FQNNGV, per germline. The CDR3 has 13 residues. The ends were cut back, 3 bases at V and 8 bases at J, with 13 bases in the middle. From RNA transcripts, TCR beta CDR3 regions were amplified. HTBI primers drove first-round RT-PCR of the TCR CDR3. TCRdb used MiXCR to reprocess the multiplex PCR reads, holding one entry per CDR3 protein. The sample carries about 620,000 distinct CDR3 sequences, under 20% recorded once. This sequence originates from a woman under 40 with Graves' hyperthyroidism. The J gene is TRBJ1-2, the V gene TRBV11-2; perhaps TRBD1 as D (6 bases). The sequenced sample consisted of blood. CDR3 loop: CASSFQGREGYTF. The CDR3 region has the DNA TGTGCCAGCAGCTTTCAGGGGAGAGAAGGCTACACCTTC. The complete variable domain, with remaining parts taken from reference TRBV11-2 and TRBJ1-2, reads EAGVAQSPRYKIIEKRQSVAFWCNPISGHATLYWYQQILGQGPKLLIQFQNNGVVDDSQLPKDRFSAERLKGVDSTLKIQPAKLEDSAVYLCASSFQGREGYTFGSGTRLTVV.